The rows below give T cell receptor beta chains drawn from one sample of a study of blood T cells in healthy people across ages. One entry per CDR3 protein, called by TCRdb with MiXCR from the 5' RACE reads. The sample yields some 730,000 distinct CDR3 sequences, about 24% seen once. The sample was blood. These receptor sequences come from a man aged 65-85 years in good health. Each CDR3 is given with its conserved first and last residue. A D gene is named only where the DNA matches it firmly. The size field is filled for only some rows; it gives once, few, many or a size class.

CDR3nt,CDR3aa,j_gene,v_gene,d_gene,abundance
TGCAGTGCTGGGAGGCAAGAGACCCAGTACTTC,CSAGRQETQYF,TRBJ2-5,TRBV20-1,-,-
TGCAGTGCTCCCGACTCAACGGACATTCAGTACTTC,CSAPDSTDIQYF,TRBJ2-4,TRBV20-1,-,few
TGTGCCAGCAGTTCGGGACAGGGGTTTTGGTCCTATAATTCACCCCTCCACTTT,CASSSGQGFWSYNSPLHF,TRBJ1-6,TRBV27,TRBD1,-
TGTGCCATCAGTGAGTCGAGACCCCAGGCTGGAAACACCATATATTTT,CAISESRPQAGNTIYF,TRBJ1-3,TRBV10-3,-,-
TGTGCCAGCAGCTATCCGGGGGCAGGTTCCTACGAGCAGTACTTC,CASSYPGAGSYEQYF,TRBJ2-7,TRBV7-6,-,few
TGTGCCAGCACCGAAAGGGACAGACGTCCTAGCACAGGTACGCAGTATTTT,CASTERDRRPSTGTQYF,TRBJ2-3,TRBV6-1,TRBD1,-
TGTGCCAGCAGTTACTCGACAGCCGCCGGGGAGCTGTTTTTT,CASSYSTAAGELFF,TRBJ2-2,TRBV6-5,-,-
TGTGCCAGCAGCCGGACTGCAGCTACGCAGTATTTT,CASSRTAATQYF,TRBJ2-3,TRBV28,-,many
TGTACCAGCAGCTTAGTGTCCGGGGAGCTGTTTTTT,CTSSLVSGELFF,TRBJ2-2,TRBV7-2,-,few
TGCGCCAGCAGCGATGGCGTAGGCGGATCAAACACCATATATTTT,CASSDGVGGSNTIYF,TRBJ1-3,TRBV5-1,-,few
TGTGCCAGCAGCCGCGACAGGGCCGGGGGGAACACTGAAGCTTTCTTT,CASSRDRAGGNTEAFF,TRBJ1-1,TRBV12-3/TRBV12-4,TRBD1,-
TGCAGTGCTAGGGACGAGACTAGCGGGGGACTGGTGCGGTTCTTC,CSARDETSGGLVRFF,TRBJ2-1,TRBV20-1,TRBD2,-